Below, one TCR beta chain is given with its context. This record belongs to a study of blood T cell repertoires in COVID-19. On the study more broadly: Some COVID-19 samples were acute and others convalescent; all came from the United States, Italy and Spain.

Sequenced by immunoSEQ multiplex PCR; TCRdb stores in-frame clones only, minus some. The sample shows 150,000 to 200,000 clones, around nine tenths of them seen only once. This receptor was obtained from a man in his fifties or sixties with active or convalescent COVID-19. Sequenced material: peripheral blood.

The DNA of the CDR3 is TGCGCCAGCAGCACCATAACGGGACAGCAAGACACCGGGGAGCTGTTTTTT. This translates into CASSTITGQQDTGELFF. The V gene is TRBV5-1, the J gene TRBJ2-2, with TRBD1 identical over 7 bases. Germline V gene lookup returns CDR1 SGHRS and CDR2 YFSETQ. With V trimmed by 4 bases and J by 3 bases, 12 bases remained unmatched. This CDR3 contains 17 residues.